These 13 T cell receptor beta chains were sequenced from one sample in a study of blood T cells in healthy people across ages. The use of a sample-barcoded 5' primer and a J-beta primer mix characterized a second PCR of about 7 to 12 cycles. Each CDR3 protein gets one entry after TCRdb re-called the 5' RACE reads with MiXCR. In the table there are hundreds of thousands of distinct CDR3 sequences, around 28% of which are singletons. The sample consisted of blood. The receptor source for this set is a woman older than 75 in good health.

Of note for this clonotype: Given a much more abundant clone one base away, this may be a read error. The V call is TRBV7-8, the J call TRBJ2-6; weak D call: TRBD1 (6 bases). CDR3 length equals 18 residues. Germline V lookup: CDR1 SGHVS, CDR2 FQNEAQ. The CDR3 protein is CASSFSGQSISGANVRTF. The CDR3 DNA is TGTGCCAGCAGCTTTTCCGGACAGTCAATCTCTGGGGCCAACGTCCGGACTTTC.

Regarding this clonotype: Being one base from a much bigger clone, this may be a read error. The CDR3 spells CSAKDAGGVLDTQYF. The CDR3 DNA sequence: TGCAGTGCTAAAGATGCTGGCGGGGTGTTGGATACGCAGTATTTT. This sequence joins TRBV20-1 and TRBJ2-3; D might be TRBD2 (6 bases). Trimming stripped 4 bases from V and 6 bases from J, with 20 bases between. The germline V gene encodes CDR1 DFQATT and CDR2 SNEGSKA (reference sequence). The CDR3 totals 15 residues.

Regarding this clonotype: A read error is possible here, since a much larger clone lies one base away. V is TRBV6-2 or TRBV6-3 and J is TRBJ2-2; D is undetermined. The CDR3 has 12 amino acids. V lost 2 bases, J lost 6 bases, and 4 bases lay in between. CDR1 is MNHEY and CDR2 is SVGEGT in the germline V gene. The CDR3 DNA reads TGTGCCAGCAGTTACGCGGCCGGGGAGCTGTTTTTT. This encodes CASSYAAGELFF.

This clonotype was seen repeatedly, ten times or more. The rearrangement uses TRBV3-1 and TRBJ2-7; no firm D call. CDR1 is LGHDT and CDR2 is YNNKEL in the germline V gene (reference sequence). Trimming left V 1 base short and J 5 bases short, with 6 bases between. This CDR3 region has 12 residues. The CDR3 DNA reads as TGTGCCAGCAGCCAAGTCCCTAACGAGCAGTACTTC. Its protein is CASSQVPNEQYF.

This clonotype came up a few times. The chain has TRBV7-2 and TRBJ1-2; D is uncertain. Germline V lookup: CDR1 SGHTA, CDR2 FQGNSA. This CDR3 spans 15 amino acids. The germline V and J ends were trimmed by 2 bases and 7 bases, with 17 bases remaining between them. Written as DNA, the CDR3 is TGTGCCAGCAGCTTATCACGTCAGGTCACCTCTGGCTACACCTTC. It is translated as CASSLSRQVTSGYTF.

For this clonotype: This may arise from a read error, as a much more abundant clone is one base away. This chain uses TRBV11-2 with TRBJ2-1; 8 bases fit TRBD2. The germline CDR1 and CDR2 sequences are SGHAT and FQNNGV. The CDR3 is 14 amino acids. V shed 4 bases and J 8 bases; nucleotides not matched to a gene: 7. The CDR3 here is CASSCLRGGHEQFF. The CDR3 nucleotides are TGTGCCAGCAGCTGCCTCCGGGGGGGCCATGAGCAGTTCTTC.

This clonotype showed up many times. This chain connects TRBV6-5 to TRBJ2-7; a possible D gene is TRBD2 (6 bases). The J call may not be correct, given that the DNA end is closer to TRBJ2-5. The CDR3 has 14 residues. From germline, CDR1 is MNHEY and CDR2 SVGAGI. The CDR3 nucleotides read TGTGCCAGCAGTCCCGGGACTCGGAAGGGGACCCAGTACTTC. It translates to CASSPGTRKGTQYF.

This clonotype was detected only a few times. The V call is TRBV6-5, the J call TRBJ2-2, with D perhaps matching TRBD1 (5 bases). V shed 6 bases and J shed 2 bases, with 10 bases lying between them. The CDR3 consists of 14 residues. Per germline, CDR1 MNHEY and CDR2 SVGAGI. The DNA of the CDR3 is TGTGCCAGCAGAAGACAGACCAACACCGGGGAGCTGTTTTTT. Translation gives CASRRQTNTGELFF.

This clonotype was counted between two and nine times. The J gene is TRBJ1-1, the V gene TRBV3-1; the D is unclear. Trimming cost V 0 bases and J 4 bases, with 9 bases left between them. The CDR3 length is 14 residues. The V gene's germline CDR1 is LGHDT and CDR2 YNNKEL (reference sequence). Here the CDR3 DNA reads TGTGCCAGCAGCCAAGATTACAGACTCACTGAAGCTTTCTTT. Translating gives CASSQDYRLTEAFF.

This clonotype was found many times. The chain joins TRBV20-1 to TRBJ2-5; TRBD1 aligns across 8 bases. Germline V lookup: CDR1 DFQATT, CDR2 SNEGSKA (reference sequence). The CDR3 has 13 residues. J was trimmed by 3 bases and V by 6 bases; bases with no gene match: 6. The CDR3 DNA reads TGCAGTGCCCCCTGGACAGGGAAAGAGACCCAGTACTTC. This codes for CSAPWTGKETQYF.

This clonotype showed up just a few times. This chain links TRBV2 with TRBJ2-2, with a possible D match to TRBD1 (6 bases). This CDR3 has 15 residues. V shed 1 base and J shed 6 bases, with 12 bases lying between them. Germline loops: CDR1 SNHLY, CDR2 FYNNEI. CDR3 in amino acids: CASSEGQALAGELFF. As DNA, the CDR3 is TGTGCCAGCAGTGAAGGACAGGCCCTGGCCGGGGAGCTGTTTTTT.

This clonotype showed up just a few times. The chain carries TRBV18 and TRBJ1-4; D gene ambiguous. V lost 3 bases and J 3 bases, leaving 11 bases between the germline ends. The CDR3 consists of 15 residues. Germline lookup yields CDR1 KGHSH and CDR2 LQKENI. The CDR3 DNA follows: TGTGCCAGCTCACCCAACCCGGGATCTAATGAAAAACTGTTTTTT. This translates into CASSPNPGSNEKLFF.

This clonotype was detected many times. V gene TRBV7-2 combines with J gene TRBJ2-1; D could derive from TRBD1 or TRBD2 (5 bases each). CDR1 SGHTA and CDR2 FQGNSA come from the germline V gene. V gave up 2 bases and J gave up 8 bases, with 19 bases separating them. This CDR3 has 16 amino acids. The chain's CDR3 is CASSLQGTARVDEQFF. Here the CDR3 DNA reads TGTGCCAGCAGCTTACAAGGGACGGCTAGGGTCGATGAGCAGTTCTTC.